Shown below are 3 T cell receptor beta chains from a single sample sequenced in a study of T cell responses to AZD1222 COVID-19 vaccine. TCRdb's copy holds only in-frame clones and misses some; the assay was immunoSEQ multiplex PCR. The data contain 130,000 to 150,000 clones, more than 75% of them singletons. The sequencing here drew on peripheral blood, taken on day 0 of MenACWY control vaccination. The receptors originated from an adult in good health.

The V and J genes are TRBV6-1 and TRBJ1-3, with D possibly being TRBD1 (5 bases). Deletions cut 3 bases from V and 0 bases from J, with 21 bases between. The germline V gene has CDR1 MNHNS and CDR2 SASEGT. The CDR3 extends over 19 amino acids. CDR3 DNA sequence: TGTGCCAGCAGTGACAGTCGACCGGGACGGAGACCCTCTGGAAACACCATATATTTT. Protein sequence: CASSDSRPGRRPSGNTIYF.

This clone showed up just a few times. This rearrangement joins TRBV11-2 to TRBJ2-3; D unclear. Germline assignment: CDR1 SGHAT and CDR2 FQNNGV. Trimming stripped 5 bases from V and 3 bases from J, with 12 bases between. The CDR3 covers 14 residues. The CDR3 sequence is CASSGGAETDTQYF. The CDR3 coding sequence is TGTGCCAGCAGCGGCGGCGCGGAAACAGATACGCAGTATTTT.

On this clone itself: This same CDR3 is encoded by further DNA sequences in the sample. The chain uses TRBV11-3 and TRBJ1-1, with TRBD1 as a possible D gene (5 bases). Germline-derived CDR1 and CDR2 are SGHNT and YENEEA. The CDR3 runs to 14 residues. With 1 base removed from V and 2 bases from J, the gap between germline ends came to 8 bases. The CDR3 is CASSLGGVNTEAFF. In DNA form, the CDR3 reads TGTGCCAGCAGCTTAGGGGGCGTAAACACTGAAGCTTTCTTT.